Listed here is a single T cell receptor beta chain. Its matching antigen is unknown. The data were taken from a study of STAT3 mutations in large granular lymphocyte leukemia. Study conclusions and caveats: Every T-LGLL patient had at least one immunodominant TCRbeta clonotype. TCR clonotype switching after therapy occurred in about 30% of the 18 patients. Samples missed the first appearance of the clone.

CDR1 MDHEN and CDR2 SYDVKM come from the germline V gene. The CDR3 is 14 residues long. V lost 6 bases to trimming and J lost 1 base, with 10 bases between them. The assay was immunoSEQ multiplex PCR, and TCRdb's table has in-frame clones only and misses some. Altogether about 40,000 clones are present, 88% being singletons, with the ten largest covering 0.4% to 0.5%. The chain has TRBV28 and TRBJ1-3, with D maybe TRBD1 (5 bases). The clonotype originates from a human donor with T large granular lymphocyte leukemia. Some clones in this sample may be carry-over from other donors' samples. Specimen: PBMCs. The CDR3 nucleotides read TGTGCCAGCAGGCCACAGGTGTCTGGAAACACCATATATTTT. It yields the protein CASRPQVSGNTIYF.